This TCR beta chain originates from a study of blood T cell repertoires in COVID-19. Study in general: The United States, Italy and Spain supplied acute and convalescent COVID-19 samples.

Participants were aged about 18 to 100 years, lived in 20 to 30 US areas, and enrolled virtually. Self-reported history from a screening survey and questionnaire set each donor's cohort. TCRdb's copy holds only in-frame clones and misses some; the assay was immunoSEQ multiplex PCR. The table records about 220,000 clones, roughly nine tenths of them present only once. V dropped 0 bases and J dropped 7 bases, with 12 bases sitting between them. Germline V gene sequence: CDR1 LGHNA, CDR2 YSLEER. The CDR3 loop spans 14 amino acids. The chain is built from TRBV4-3 and TRBJ1-2; D gene unclear. Sequencing was carried out using PBMCs or T cells enriched from blood (not recorded which). The clonotype originates from a woman in her 30s who had recovered from COVID-19. The CDR3 bases are TGCGCCAGCAGCCAAGATCGGGTTAGGAGTGGCTACACCTTC. This translates into CASSQDRVRSGYTF.